The present TCR beta chain was sequenced within a study of T cell changes during pregnancy in multiple sclerosis (dated by TCRdb to the late 2010s). Regarding the research as a whole: Changes in the T cell repertoire over the course of pregnancy were examined in this study in women with multiple sclerosis.

The germline V gene gives CDR1 as MNHEY and CDR2 as SVGAGI. Taken from cysteine to phenylalanine, the CDR3 has 13 residues. Only the CDR3 region is kept as DNA, spanning 39 bases read in frame from base 1. V and J are truncated by 5 bases and 4 bases respectively, leaving an intervening sequence of 12 bases. Of note for this clone: Its antigen remains undetermined. Base qualities are not provided; no much larger clone lies one nucleotide away.

Libraries were prepared through the immunoSEQ multiplex PCR assay. In its TCRdb copy, this immuneACCESS table keeps in-frame sequences only and misses some clones. Where compared with another copy, unresolved V genes explain less than half of these, and the others have no known cause. This sample is represented by 30,000 to 40,000 clones; approximately 91% of them were singletons. 2.5% to 3.5% of the sample lies in the top ten. The sequencing used CD4+ T cells from peripheral blood mononuclear cells, collected in the third trimester of pregnancy. This receptor was identified in a female donor in good health, enrolled as a control in a pregnancy study. The sequence links TRBV6-5 to TRBJ2-7; tentative D gene TRBD2, with 6 bases matching. The DNA reads TGTGCCAGCAGTGCTCCTAGCGTGTACGAGCAGTACTTC. Its protein reads: CASSAPSVYEQYF.